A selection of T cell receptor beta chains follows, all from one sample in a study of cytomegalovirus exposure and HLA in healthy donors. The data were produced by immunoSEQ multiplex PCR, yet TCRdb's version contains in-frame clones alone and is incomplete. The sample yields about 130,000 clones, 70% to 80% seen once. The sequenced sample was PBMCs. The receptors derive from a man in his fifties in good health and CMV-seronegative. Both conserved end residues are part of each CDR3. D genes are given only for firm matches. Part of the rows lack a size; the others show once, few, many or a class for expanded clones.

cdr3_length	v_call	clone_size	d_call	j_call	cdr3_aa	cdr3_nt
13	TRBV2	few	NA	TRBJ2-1	CASSVSPDNEQFF	TGTGCCAGCAGTGTATCACCGGACAATGAGCAGTTCTTC
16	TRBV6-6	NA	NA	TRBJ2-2	CASSYSSGQNTGELFF	TGTGCCAGCAGTTACTCCTCGGGACAGAACACCGGGGAGCTGTTTTTT
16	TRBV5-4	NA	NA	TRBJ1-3	CASSQMGGEGGNTIYF	TGTGCCAGCAGCCAGATGGGGGGTGAGGGTGGAAACACCATATATTTT
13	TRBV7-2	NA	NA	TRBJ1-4	CASRNEVDEKLFF	TGTGCCAGCCGAAATGAGGTGGATGAAAAACTGTTTTTT
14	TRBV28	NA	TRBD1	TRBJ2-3	CAIGQGRITDTQYF	TGTGCCATAGGACAGGGGAGAATCACAGATACGCAGTATTTT
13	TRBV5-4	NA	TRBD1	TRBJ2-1	CASYDSGGNEQFF	TGTGCCAGCTACGACTCAGGGGGCAATGAGCAGTTCTTC
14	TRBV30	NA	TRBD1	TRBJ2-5	CAWSAITGVETQYF	TGTGCCTGGAGTGCCATTACAGGGGTCGAGACCCAGTACTTC
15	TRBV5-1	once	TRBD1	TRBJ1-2	CASSLAGTGNYGYTF	TGCGCCAGCAGCTTGGCCGGGACAGGAAACTATGGCTACACCTTC
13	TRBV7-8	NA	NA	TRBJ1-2	CASSWDGGDGYTF	TGTGCCAGCAGTTGGGACGGGGGGGATGGTTACACCTTC
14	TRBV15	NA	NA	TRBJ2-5	CATSADRNQETQYF	TGTGCCACCAGTGCAGACAGAAACCAAGAGACCCAGTACTTC
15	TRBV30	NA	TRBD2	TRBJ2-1	CAWSGSGGANNEQFF	TGTGCCTGGAGTGGGAGCGGGGGAGCGAACAATGAGCAGTTCTTC
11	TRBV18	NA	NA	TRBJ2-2	CASSLAGELFF	TGTGCCAGCTCACTCGCCGGGGAGCTGTTTTTT
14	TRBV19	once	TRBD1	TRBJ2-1	CASREQGTGNEQFF	TGTGCCAGTCGGGAGCAGGGGACAGGCAATGAGCAGTTCTTC
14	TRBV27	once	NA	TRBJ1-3	CASSSSHSGNTIYF	TGTGCCAGCAGTTCTTCACACTCTGGAAACACCATATATTTT
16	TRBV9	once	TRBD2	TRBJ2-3	CASSPGTSGGTDTQYF	TGTGCCAGCAGCCCGGGGACTAGCGGGGGCACAGATACGCAGTATTTT
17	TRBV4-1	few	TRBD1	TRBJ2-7	CASSQQSTRDRVGEQYF	TGCGCCAGCAGCCAGCAAAGCACCCGGGACAGGGTGGGCGAGCAGTACTTC
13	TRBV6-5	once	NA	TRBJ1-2	CASTPTGLIGYTF	TGTGCCAGCACCCCGACGGGGTTGATAGGCTACACCTTC
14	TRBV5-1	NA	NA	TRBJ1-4	CASSFRGASEKLFF	TGCGCCAGCAGCTTTCGGGGGGCCAGTGAAAAACTGTTTTTT
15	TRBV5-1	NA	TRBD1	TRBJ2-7	CASSLVRGKSYEQYF	TGCGCCAGCAGCTTGGTCAGGGGGAAGTCCTACGAGCAGTACTTC
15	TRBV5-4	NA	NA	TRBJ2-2	CASSSQGRRAGELFF	TGTGCCAGCAGCTCACAGGGTAGAAGGGCCGGGGAGCTGTTTTTT
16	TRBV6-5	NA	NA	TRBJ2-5	CASSYPGTTRGGTQYF	TGTGCCAGCAGTTACCCCGGGACTACCAGGGGTGGGACCCAGTACTTC
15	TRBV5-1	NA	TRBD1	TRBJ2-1	CASSFQGQGGNEQFF	TGCGCCAGCAGCTTTCAGGGACAGGGGGGCAATGAGCAGTTCTTC
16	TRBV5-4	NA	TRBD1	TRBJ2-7	CASSPTRDRAEYEQYF	TGTGCCAGCAGTCCGACCCGGGACAGGGCTGAATACGAGCAGTACTTC
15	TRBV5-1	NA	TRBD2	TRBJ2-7	CASSTTSGGGGEQYF	TGCGCCAGCAGCACGACTAGCGGGGGTGGTGGCGAGCAGTACTTC
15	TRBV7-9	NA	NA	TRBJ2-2	CASSLETQVTGELFF	TGTGCCAGCAGCTTAGAAACCCAGGTCACCGGGGAGCTGTTTTTT
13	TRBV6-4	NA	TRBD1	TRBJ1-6	CASSQGANSPLHF	TGTGCCAGCTCACAGGGGGCTAATTCACCCCTCCACTTT
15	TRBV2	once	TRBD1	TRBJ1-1	CASTLGTVANTEAFF	TGTGCCAGCACCCTAGGGACAGTCGCGAATACTGAAGCTTTCTTT
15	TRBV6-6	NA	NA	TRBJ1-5	CASRSSGSSNQPQHF	TGTGCCAGCAGATCCAGCGGATCTAGCAATCAGCCCCAGCATTTT
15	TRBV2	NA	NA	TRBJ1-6	CASSPDSPYNSPLHF	TGTGCCAGCAGCCCGGATAGCCCCTATAATTCACCCCTCCACTTT
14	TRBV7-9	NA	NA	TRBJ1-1	CSSSRPGGRTEAFF	TGTTCCAGCAGCCGACCGGGGGGGCGGACTGAAGCTTTCTTT
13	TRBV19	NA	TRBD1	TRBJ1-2	CASRRGLWDGYTF	TGTGCCAGCAGGAGGGGGCTATGGGATGGCTACACCTTC
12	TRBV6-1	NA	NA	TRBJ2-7	CASSPLGDEQYF	TGTGCCAGCAGTCCCCTCGGGGACGAGCAGTACTTC
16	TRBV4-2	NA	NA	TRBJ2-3	CASSPASGLHADTQYF	TGTGCCAGCAGCCCTGCCTCGGGACTCCACGCAGATACGCAGTATTTT
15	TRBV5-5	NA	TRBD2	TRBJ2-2	CASSLEAREGGELFF	TGTGCCAGCAGCTTGGAGGCACGGGAGGGCGGGGAGCTGTTTTTT
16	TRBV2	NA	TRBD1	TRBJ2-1	CASSGPPGQEPNEQFF	TGTGCCAGCAGTGGACCCCCGGGACAGGAGCCTAATGAGCAGTTCTTC
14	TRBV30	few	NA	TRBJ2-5	CAWERGGTQKTQYF	TGTGCCTGGGAGAGGGGGGGGACCCAAAAGACCCAGTACTTC
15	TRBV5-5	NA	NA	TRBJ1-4	CASSATQGWNEKLFF	TGTGCCAGCAGCGCCACCCAGGGGTGGAATGAAAAACTGTTTTTT
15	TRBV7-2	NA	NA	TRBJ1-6	CASSLEDSYNSPLHF	TGTGCCAGCAGCTTAGAAGACTCATATAATTCACCCCTCCACTTT